This T cell receptor beta chain originates from a study of blood T cells in healthy people across ages. Per the germline V gene, CDR1 is SGHRS and CDR2 is YFSETQ. The CDR3 length is 15 residues. Collection of around 9.3 milliliters of peripheral blood was performed for each donor. A remark on this clonotype: At one end the junction does not follow the germline gene, possibly because of a read error.

It was with a sample-barcoded 5' primer and a J-beta primer mix that a second PCR of about 7 to 12 cycles was run. TCRdb reprocessed the 5' RACE reads via MiXCR and lists one record per CDR3 protein. The table records 800,000 or so distinct CDR3 sequences, about 47% of them present only once. V gene TRBV5-1 combines with J gene TRBJ2-7, with 7 bases aligning to TRBD2. This sequence was found in a man older than 75 in good health. Sequences were obtained from blood. The CDR3 DNA reads as TGCGCCAACAGCTCCCCCAGCGGGACTATCTACGAGCAGTACTTC. This translates into CANSSPSGTIYEQYF.